Shown below are 20 T cell receptor beta chains from a single sample sequenced in a study of blood T cell repertoires in COVID-19. The protocol was immunoSEQ multiplex PCR, while the TCRdb copy is restricted to in-frame clones and leaves out a portion. The sample holds 120,000 or so clones, about 74% seen once. The sequenced material came from peripheral blood. The receptors here all came from a man aged 55-75 years with acute or convalescent COVID-19.

The genes are TRBV11-3 and TRBJ2-7; 7 nucleotides agree with TRBD1. From germline, CDR1 is SGHNT and CDR2 YENEEA. Trimming removed 3 bases from V and 0 bases from J; junction bases left unmatched: 5. The CDR3 runs 15 residues. In DNA, the CDR3 is TGTGCCAGCAGCTTTTGGGACAGTAACTCCTACGAGCAGTACTTC. This encodes CASSFWDSNSYEQYF. Variable domain in full (rest from reference TRBV11-3 and TRBJ2-7): EAGVVQSPRYKIIEKKQPVAFWCNPISGHNTLYWYLQNLGQGPELLIRYENEEAVDDSQLPKDRFSAERLKGVDSTLKIQPAELGDSAVYLCASSFWDSNSYEQYFGPGTRLTVT.

The V gene is TRBV3-1 (or the pseudogene TRBV3-2), the J gene TRBJ1-5; D remains unclear. This CDR3 is 14 amino acids long. CDR1 is LGHDT and CDR2 is YNNKEL in the germline V gene (reference sequence). With 1 base removed from V and 4 bases from J, the gap between germline ends came to 8 bases. The CDR3 region has the DNA TGTGCCAGCAGCCAAGGACGGGGAAATCAGCCCCAGCATTTT. It encodes CASSQGRGNQPQHF.

The CDR3: CASSDQGSNQPQHF. The CDR3, as DNA: TGTGCCAGCAGTGATCAGGGAAGCAATCAGCCCCAGCATTTT. The V and J genes are TRBV6-1 and TRBJ1-5, with D perhaps TRBD1 (5 bases). CDR3 size: 14 residues. Germline assignment: CDR1 MNHNS and CDR2 SASEGT. The germline V and J ends were trimmed by 3 bases and 1 base, with 7 bases remaining between them.

In the case of this clone: Other DNA sequences of this sample code for an identical CDR3. This chain joins TRBV11-2 and TRBJ1-1, with TRBD1 as a possible D gene (5 bases). The germline V and J ends were trimmed by 2 bases and 5 bases, with 6 bases remaining between them. The length of the CDR3 is 12 residues. Germline-derived CDR1 and CDR2 are SGHAT and FQNNGV. The CDR3 reads CASSLQGTEAFF. The CDR3 coding sequence is TGTGCCAGCAGCTTACAGGGAACTGAAGCTTTCTTT.

This chain joins TRBV7-8 and TRBJ1-1, with a possible D match to TRBD1 (6 bases). V lost 6 bases and J lost 4, with 21 bases in between. Germline CDR1 SGHVS, CDR2 FQNEAQ. This CDR3 has 16 amino acids. The DNA for the CDR3 is TGTGCCAGCAGTCAAGGCGAGGGGGGGCCGGGCACTGAAGCTTTCTTT. As protein: CASSQGEGGPGTEAFF.

The rearrangement joins TRBV6-5 to TRBJ1-1, with TRBD1 matching 9 bases. CDR1 is MNHEY, CDR2 SVGAGI, per germline. The CDR3 runs to 14 residues. V was pared by 7 bases and J by 0 bases, with 3 bases of the junction left unmatched. Here the CDR3 DNA reads TGTGCCAGCATTGGGACAGGGCTGAACACTGAAGCTTTCTTT. This sequence encodes CASIGTGLNTEAFF.

This chain links TRBV9 with TRBJ2-7; D call uncertain. Trimming took off 4 bases at V and 2 bases at J, with 4 bases between the two ends. This CDR3 comprises 11 residues. Germline assignment: CDR1 SGDLS and CDR2 YYNGEE. CDR3 sequence reads: CASSPAYEQYF. In nucleotides, the CDR3 is TGTGCCAGCAGCCCAGCCTACGAGCAGTACTTC.

This chain uses TRBV27 with TRBJ2-7; D unresolved. This CDR3 contains 13 residues. Germline CDR1 MNHEY, CDR2 SMNVEV (reference sequence). The ends were cut back, 3 bases at V and 6 bases at J, with 12 bases in the middle. The CDR3 sequence is CASSFEATREQYF. The CDR3, as DNA: TGTGCCAGCAGTTTTGAGGCCACCCGCGAGCAGTACTTC.

The rearrangement uses TRBV6-5 and TRBJ2-3, with D possibly matching TRBD1 (6 bases). Trimming removed 8 bases from V and 1 base from J, with 10 bases in between. The CDR3 covers 13 residues. Germline CDR1 MNHEY, CDR2 SVGAGI. This chain's CDR3 is CASGHRGTDTQYF. CDR3 in DNA: TGTGCCAGCGGCCACAGGGGCACAGATACGCAGTATTTT.

This sequence joins TRBV5-1 and TRBJ2-5, with TRBD1 identical over 7 bases. Germline V lookup: CDR1 SGHRS, CDR2 YFSETQ. The CDR3 runs to 15 residues. The V and J ends lost 0 bases and 5 bases, in that order; junction bases with no gene match: 7. CDR3 in amino acids: CASSLARTGRETQYF. The CDR3 nucleotides read TGCGCCAGCAGCTTGGCTAGGACAGGCAGGGAGACCCAGTACTTC.

This chain uses TRBV5-1 with TRBJ1-1; no clear D gene. Germline assignment: CDR1 SGHRS and CDR2 YFSETQ. The CDR3 has 13 residues. V lost 4 bases to trimming and J lost 4 bases, with 11 bases between them. CDR3 region: CASSPGVGTEAFF. The CDR3 region has the DNA TGCGCCAGCAGCCCCGGTGTTGGCACTGAAGCTTTCTTT.

The chain combines TRBV6-4 with TRBJ2-2, with D maybe TRBD2 (5 bases). CDR3 length: 14 residues. V lost 6 bases and J 2 bases, leaving 10 bases between the germline ends. Germline CDR1 is MRHNA and CDR2 is SNTAGT. The CDR3 here is CASRIAPNTGELFF. CDR3 DNA: TGTGCCAGCAGAATAGCGCCAAACACCGGGGAGCTGTTTTTT.

The rearrangement uses TRBV19 and TRBJ2-3; possible D gene TRBD2, 6 bases. V shed 5 bases and J shed 2 bases, with 20 bases lying between them. From germline, CDR1 is LNHDA and CDR2 SQIVND (reference sequence). The CDR3 is 17 residues long. CDR3 amino acids: CASSSRAASAFTDTQYF. As DNA, the CDR3 is TGTGCCAGTAGTTCAAGGGCGGCTAGCGCTTTCACAGATACGCAGTATTTT.

V gene TRBV10-3 combines with J gene TRBJ2-7; 7 bases fit TRBD2. V shed 4 bases, J shed 4 bases, and the junction held 4 bases outside the gene matches. CDR1 and CDR2 from the germline V gene are ENHRY and SYGVKD. The CDR3 is made up of 13 amino acids. This chain's CDR3 is CAISARERYEQYF. CDR3 nucleotide sequence: TGTGCCATCAGTGCGCGGGAGAGGTACGAGCAGTACTTC.

This chain uses TRBV7-2 with TRBJ1-2; D is uncertain. Looked up from germline, CDR1 is SGHTA and CDR2 is FQGNSA. The germline V and J ends were trimmed by 3 bases and 3 bases, with 11 bases remaining between them. CDR3 size: 14 residues. CDR3 residues: CASSFSREDYGYTF. CDR3 coding DNA: TGTGCCAGCAGCTTTAGTCGGGAGGACTATGGCTACACCTTC.

This clone was seen only a few times. V is TRBV13 and J is TRBJ1-5, with D hard to call. The V gene lost 0 bases and the J gene lost 4 bases, with 7 bases spanning the gap. The CDR3 runs to 14 residues. The germline V gene has CDR1 PRHDT and CDR2 FYEKMQ (reference sequence). CDR3 DNA sequence: TGTGCCAGCAGCTTAGGAACGGGGAATCAGCCCCAGCATTTT. The encoded protein is CASSLGTGNQPQHF.

The J gene is TRBJ1-2, the V gene TRBV5-1; a possible D gene is TRBD1 (5 bases). This CDR3 comprises 13 residues. Trimming left V 2 bases short and J 5 bases short, with 10 bases between. The germline V gene has CDR1 SGHRS and CDR2 YFSETQ. The CDR3 DNA is TGCGCCAGCAGCTTAGGCAGGGCTTATGGCTACACCTTC. This sequence encodes CASSLGRAYGYTF.

The rearrangement uses TRBV11-2 and TRBJ1-2; D is undetermined. The CDR3 consists of 13 residues. V was shortened by 1 base and J by 8 bases, with 11 bases between the two germline ends. CDR1 and CDR2 (germline): SGHAT, FQNNGV. CDR3: CASSLARSGGYTF. The CDR3 DNA is TGTGCCAGCAGCTTAGCCAGGTCGGGGGGCTACACCTTC.

This clone has a handful of counts. V usage is TRBV20-1 and J usage is TRBJ2-3; maybe TRBD1 (6 bases). CDR1 DFQATT and CDR2 SNEGSKA come from the germline V gene (reference sequence). V dropped 4 bases and J dropped 5 bases, with 7 bases sitting between them. This CDR3 has 11 amino acids. For the CDR3, the DNA is TGCAGTGCTAAACAGGGAGATACGCAGTATTTT. This sequence encodes CSAKQGDTQYF.

This clone was recorded only once. The chain links TRBV11-3 to TRBJ2-7, with D perhaps matching TRBD2 (7 bases). Germline lookup yields CDR1 SGHNT and CDR2 YENEEA. This CDR3 is 14 amino acids long. V was clipped by 7 bases and J by 5 bases, with 18 bases between them. CDR3 residues: CASTTRGGANEQYF. The CDR3 nucleotides read TGTGCCAGCACGACAAGAGGGGGGGCCAACGAGCAGTACTTC.